This note documents a single T cell receptor (beta chain) sequence. The protocol was immunoSEQ multiplex PCR, while the TCRdb copy is restricted to in-frame clones and leaves out a portion. The sample has around 77,000 clones, roughly 82% seen once. This sample was included in a study of blood T cell repertoires in COVID-19. Turning to the study itself: Sources were T cells, B-cell-depleted T cells, or PBMCs; the material itself was cDNA or gDNA.

With 6 bases removed from V and 8 bases from J, the gap between germline ends came to 11 bases. Per the germline V gene, CDR1 is SNHLY and CDR2 is FYNNEI. The CDR3 sequence is 12 residues long. V and J are TRBV2 and TRBJ1-5; D possibly corresponds to TRBD1 (6 bases). Sample: peripheral blood. The TCR originated in a human donor in a cohort sampled during active COVID-19. CDR3 in DNA: TGTGCCAGCAGCAGGGGACGGGAGCCCCAGCATTTT. It encodes CASSRGREPQHF. The full variable domain, completed using reference TRBV2 and TRBJ1-5, is EPEVTQTPSHQVTQMGQEVILRCVPISNHLYFYWYRQILGQKVEFLVSFYNNEISEKSEIFDDQFSVERPDGSNFTLKIRSTKLEDSAMYFCASSRGREPQHFGDGTRLSIL.